This T cell receptor beta chain was captured by sequencing in a study of blood T cell repertoires in COVID-19. This clone has a single count. Participants, about 18 to 90 years old, spanned some 23 US areas. TCRdb's table, derived via immunoSEQ multiplex PCR, lists solely in-frame clones and lacks some. In the table there are roughly 170,000 clones, 81% of which are singletons. V lost 0 bases and J lost 3; bases outside the gene matches: 7. Germline values: CDR1 SGDLS, CDR2 YYNGEE. This CDR3 comprises 16 residues. The sequence derives from a middle-aged woman with acute COVID-19. Sequenced input: PBMCs or T cells enriched from blood (not recorded which). This sequence joins TRBV9 and TRBJ2-3; TRBD2 aligns across 7 bases. CDR3 sequence: CASSVGGRARTDTQYF. CDR3 nucleotide sequence: TGTGCCAGCAGCGTAGGAGGGAGGGCCAGGACAGATACGCAGTATTTT.